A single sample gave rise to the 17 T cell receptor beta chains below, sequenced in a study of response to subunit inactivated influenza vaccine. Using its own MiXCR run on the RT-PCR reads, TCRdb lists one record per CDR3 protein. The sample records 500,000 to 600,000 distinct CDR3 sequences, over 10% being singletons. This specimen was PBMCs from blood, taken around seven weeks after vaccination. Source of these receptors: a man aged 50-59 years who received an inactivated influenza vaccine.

The CDR3 bases are TGTGCCAGCGGATATCGGGGGTCGAATCAGCCCCAGCATTTT. Translated, it gives CASGYRGSNQPQHF. This chain links TRBV6-2 or TRBV6-3 with TRBJ1-5, with D maybe TRBD1 (5 bases). CDR3 length equals 14 residues. Trimming removed 8 bases at V and 4 bases at J, with 15 bases between. Germline V gene lookup returns CDR1 MNHEY and CDR2 SVGEGT.

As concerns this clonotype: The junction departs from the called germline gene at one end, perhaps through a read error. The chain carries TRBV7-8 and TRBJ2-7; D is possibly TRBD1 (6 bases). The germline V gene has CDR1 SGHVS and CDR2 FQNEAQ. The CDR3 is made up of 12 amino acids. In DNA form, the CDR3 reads TGTGCCAGCAGCTTAGCCTGGGGGCGGCAGGAGTTC. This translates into CASSLAWGRQEF.

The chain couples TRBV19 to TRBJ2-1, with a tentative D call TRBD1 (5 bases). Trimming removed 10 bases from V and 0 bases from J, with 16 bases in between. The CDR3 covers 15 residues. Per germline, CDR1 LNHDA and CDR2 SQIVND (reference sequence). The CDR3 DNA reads TGTGCCACCGCGTTACAGGCCAGCTCCTACAATGAGCAGTTCTTC. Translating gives CATALQASSYNEQFF.

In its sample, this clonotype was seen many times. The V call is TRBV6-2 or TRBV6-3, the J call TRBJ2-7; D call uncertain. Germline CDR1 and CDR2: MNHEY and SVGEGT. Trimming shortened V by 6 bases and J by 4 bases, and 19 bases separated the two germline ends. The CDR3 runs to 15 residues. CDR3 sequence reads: CASSYPDRVSYEQYF. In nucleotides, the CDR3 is TGTGCCAGCAGCTACCCGGACCGGGTTAGTTACGAGCAGTACTTC.

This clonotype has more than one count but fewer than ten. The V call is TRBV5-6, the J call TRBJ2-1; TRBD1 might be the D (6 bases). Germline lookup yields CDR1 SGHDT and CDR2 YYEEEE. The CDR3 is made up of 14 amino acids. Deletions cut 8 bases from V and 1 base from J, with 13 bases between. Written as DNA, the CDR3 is TGTGCCAGTACAGGGAGAAAATCCTACAATGAGCAGTTCTTC. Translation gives CASTGRKSYNEQFF.

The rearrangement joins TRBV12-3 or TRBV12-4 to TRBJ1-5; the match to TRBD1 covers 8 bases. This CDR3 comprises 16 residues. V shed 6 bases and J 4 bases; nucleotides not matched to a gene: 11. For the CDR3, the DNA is TGTGCCAGCAGCCGCGTTTCAGGGGGCCCTAATCAGCCCCAGCATTTT. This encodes CASSRVSGGPNQPQHF.

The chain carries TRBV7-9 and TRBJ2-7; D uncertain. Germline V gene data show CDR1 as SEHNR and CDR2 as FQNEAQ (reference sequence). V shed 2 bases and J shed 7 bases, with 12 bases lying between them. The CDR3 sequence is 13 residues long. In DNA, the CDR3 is TGTGCCAGCAGCTTATCGGTTTTGGAAGAGCAGTACTTC. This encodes CASSLSVLEEQYF.

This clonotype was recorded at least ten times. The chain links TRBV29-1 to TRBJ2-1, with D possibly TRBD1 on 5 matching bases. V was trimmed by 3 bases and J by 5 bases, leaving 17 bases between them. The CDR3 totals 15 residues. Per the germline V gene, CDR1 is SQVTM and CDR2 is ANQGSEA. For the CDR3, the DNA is TGCAGCGTTGAGCCCTTGGGTGCAGGGAACAATGAGCAGTTCTTC. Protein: CSVEPLGAGNNEQFF.

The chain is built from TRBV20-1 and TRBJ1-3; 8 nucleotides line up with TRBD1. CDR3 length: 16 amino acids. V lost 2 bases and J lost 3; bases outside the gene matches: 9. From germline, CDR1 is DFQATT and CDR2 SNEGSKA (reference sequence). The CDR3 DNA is TGCAGTGCTAGAAGTCAGGGGGCTGCAGGTGGAAACACCATATATTTT. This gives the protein CSARSQGAAGGNTIYF.

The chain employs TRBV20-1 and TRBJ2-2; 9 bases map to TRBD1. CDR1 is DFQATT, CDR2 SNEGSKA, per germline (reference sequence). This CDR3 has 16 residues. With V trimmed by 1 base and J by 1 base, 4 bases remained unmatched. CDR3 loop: CSARGLDRGNTGELFF. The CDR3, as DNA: TGCAGTGCTAGAGGATTGGACAGGGGGAACACCGGGGAGCTGTTTTTT.

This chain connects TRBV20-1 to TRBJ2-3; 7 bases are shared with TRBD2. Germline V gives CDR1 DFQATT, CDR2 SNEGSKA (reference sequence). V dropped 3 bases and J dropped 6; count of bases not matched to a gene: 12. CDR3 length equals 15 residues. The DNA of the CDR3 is TGCAGTGCTAGGGCAGCGGGGATTCATCCGGATACGCAGTATTTT. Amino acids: CSARAAGIHPDTQYF.

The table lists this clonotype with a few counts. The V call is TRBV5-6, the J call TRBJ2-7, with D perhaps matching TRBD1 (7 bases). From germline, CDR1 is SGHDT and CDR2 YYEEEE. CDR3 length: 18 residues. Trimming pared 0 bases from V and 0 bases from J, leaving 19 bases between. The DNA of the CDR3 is TGTGCCAGCAGCTTGGCCGCGGGACAGAGAATTAGCTCCTACGAGCAGTACTTC. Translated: CASSLAAGQRISSYEQYF.

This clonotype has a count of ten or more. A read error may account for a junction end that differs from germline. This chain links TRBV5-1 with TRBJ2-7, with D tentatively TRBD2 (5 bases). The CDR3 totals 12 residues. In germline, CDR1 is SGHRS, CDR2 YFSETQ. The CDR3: CASSLVGDEQYF. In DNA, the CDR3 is TGTGCCAGCAGCTTAGTGGGAGACGAGCAGTACTTC.

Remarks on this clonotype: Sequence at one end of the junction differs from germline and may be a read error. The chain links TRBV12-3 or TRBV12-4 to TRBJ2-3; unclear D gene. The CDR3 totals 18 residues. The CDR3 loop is CTSCPRPFSAGITDTQYF. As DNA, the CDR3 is TGTACCAGCTGCCCACGCCCGTTTAGTGCAGGTATCACAGATACGCAGTATTTT.

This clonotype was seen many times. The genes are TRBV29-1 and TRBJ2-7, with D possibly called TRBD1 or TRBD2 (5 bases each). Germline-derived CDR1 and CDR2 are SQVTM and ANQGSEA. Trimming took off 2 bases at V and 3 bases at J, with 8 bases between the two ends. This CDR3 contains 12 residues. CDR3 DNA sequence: TGCAGCGTTGAACGTGGGGGCTACGAGCAGTACTTC. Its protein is CSVERGGYEQYF.

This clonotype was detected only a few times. The DNA of the CDR3 is TGTGCCAGCAGCTTCGGGACAGGGGACTACGAGCAGTACTTC. This translates into CASSFGTGDYEQYF. The chain uses TRBV9 and TRBJ2-7; TRBD1 matches at 10 bases. J was trimmed by 3 bases and V by 4 bases; bases with no gene match: 4. Germline CDR1 is SGDLS and CDR2 is YYNGEE. The length of the CDR3 is 14 residues.

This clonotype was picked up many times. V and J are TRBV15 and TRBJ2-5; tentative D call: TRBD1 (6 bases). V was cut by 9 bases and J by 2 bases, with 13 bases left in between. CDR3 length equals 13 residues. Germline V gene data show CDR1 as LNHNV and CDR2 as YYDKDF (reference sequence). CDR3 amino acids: CATGTGHQETQYF. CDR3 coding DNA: TGTGCCACGGGCACAGGGCATCAAGAGACCCAGTACTTC.